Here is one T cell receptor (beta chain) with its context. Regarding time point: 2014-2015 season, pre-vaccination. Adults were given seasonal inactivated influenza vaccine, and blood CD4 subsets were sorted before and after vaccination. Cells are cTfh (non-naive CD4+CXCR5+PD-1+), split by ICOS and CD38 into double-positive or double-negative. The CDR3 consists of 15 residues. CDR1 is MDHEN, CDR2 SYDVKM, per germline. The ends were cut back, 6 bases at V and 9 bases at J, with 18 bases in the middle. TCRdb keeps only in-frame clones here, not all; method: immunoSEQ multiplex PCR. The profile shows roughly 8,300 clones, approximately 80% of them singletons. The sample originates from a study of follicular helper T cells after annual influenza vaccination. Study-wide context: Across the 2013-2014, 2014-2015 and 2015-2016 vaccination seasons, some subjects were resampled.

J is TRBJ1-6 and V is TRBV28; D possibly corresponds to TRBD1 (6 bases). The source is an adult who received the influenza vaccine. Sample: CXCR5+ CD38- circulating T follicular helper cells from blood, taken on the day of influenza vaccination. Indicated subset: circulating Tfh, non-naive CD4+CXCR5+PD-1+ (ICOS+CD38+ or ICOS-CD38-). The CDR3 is CASSPGTRVGSPLHF. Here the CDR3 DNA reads TGTGCCAGCAGCCCCGGGACAAGGGTGGGTTCACCCCTCCACTTT.